Presented here are 11 T cell receptor beta chains from one specimen sequenced in a study of cytomegalovirus exposure and HLA in healthy donors. PCR involved 60 Vbeta and 13 Jbeta primers. The data were produced by immunoSEQ multiplex PCR, yet TCRdb's version contains in-frame clones alone and is incomplete. This sample has approximately 170,000 clones, with around 76% found just once. The sequenced sample consisted of PBMCs. The receptors here all came from a man aged 35 to 55 in good health and CMV-seronegative.

The chain employs TRBV7-2 and TRBJ2-7; perhaps TRBD1 as D (6 bases). Trimming pared 5 bases from V and 1 base from J, leaving 15 bases between. CDR1 and CDR2 (germline): SGHTA, FQGNSA. The CDR3 sequence is 15 residues long. The CDR3: CASSPRTAGSYEQYF. The CDR3, as DNA: TGTGCCAGCAGCCCTAGGACAGCCGGGTCCTACGAGCAGTACTTC.

This clone was seen a few times. This sequence joins TRBV5-1 and TRBJ2-2, with 7 bases that match TRBD2. J was trimmed by 6 bases and V by 7 bases; bases with no gene match: 6. The germline CDR1 and CDR2 sequences are SGHRS and YFSETQ. The CDR3 has 13 residues. CDR3 sequence: CASGREEAGELFF. CDR3 coding DNA: TGCGCCAGCGGCCGGGAGGAGGCCGGGGAGCTGTTTTTT.

This chain uses TRBV28 with TRBJ2-1; the match to TRBD1 covers 10 bases. The CDR3 has 16 residues. CDR1 and CDR2 (germline): MDHEN, SYDVKM. The ends lost 6 bases at V and 5 bases at J; junction bases unmatched: 10. The CDR3 DNA follows: TGTGCCAGCAGACTAAACCCCGGGACAGGGGACAATGAGCAGTTCTTC. This sequence encodes CASRLNPGTGDNEQFF.

The chain links TRBV11-2 to TRBJ2-7, with 7 bases aligning to TRBD2. CDR1 and CDR2 from the germline V gene are SGHAT and FQNNGV. The V segment lost 5 bases and the J segment 2 bases; nucleotides outside the gene matches: 6. CDR3 length equals 14 residues. CDR3 coding DNA: TGTGCCAGCAGCCAGAGTCGGGGGGCCTACGAGCAGTACTTC. Translated, it gives CASSQSRGAYEQYF.

The rearrangement joins TRBV2 to TRBJ1-4, with TRBD1 matching over 8 bases. J gave up 4 bases and V 7 bases, and 8 bases lay outside the gene matches. The CDR3 contains 15 residues. Germline V CDR1 and CDR2: SNHLY, FYNNEI. CDR3 loop: CASTGGKGGNEKLFF. CDR3 sequence (DNA): TGTGCCAGCACAGGGGGCAAAGGGGGTAATGAAAAACTGTTTTTT. Drawing the rest from reference TRBV2 and TRBJ1-4, the complete variable domain is EPEVTQTPSHQVTQMGQEVILRCVPISNHLYFYWYRQILGQKVEFLVSFYNNEISEKSEIFDDQFSVERPDGSNFTLKIRSTKLEDSAMYFCASTGGKGGNEKLFFGSGTQLSVL.

The chain's CDR3 is CASSLIGGGYNEQFF. For the CDR3, the DNA is TGTGCCAGCAGCTTAATAGGGGGGGGTTACAATGAGCAGTTCTTC. This chain links TRBV11-3 with TRBJ2-1, with a tentative D call TRBD2 (7 bases). Germline CDR1 is SGHNT and CDR2 is YENEEA. Trimming pared 2 bases from V and 4 bases from J, leaving 12 bases between. CDR3 length: 15 residues.

The table lists this clone with a few counts. This chain joins TRBV5-1 and TRBJ1-1; 7 bases align to TRBD1. The CDR3 sequence is 15 residues long. V trimming: 3 bases; J trimming: 1 base; junction bases outside the gene matches: 6. The germline V gene encodes CDR1 SGHRS and CDR2 YFSETQ. This chain's CDR3 is CASSSQGSTNTEAFF. The DNA of the CDR3 is TGCGCCAGCAGCTCACAGGGGTCTACGAACACTGAAGCTTTCTTT.

This CDR3 is CASRPTGNYGYTF. The CDR3 nucleotides read TGTGCCAGTAGGCCGACAGGGAACTATGGCTACACCTTC. The rearrangement joins TRBV19 to TRBJ1-2; the match to TRBD1 covers 7 bases. Trimming removed 6 bases from V and 2 bases from J; junction bases left unmatched: 3. The germline CDR1 and CDR2 sequences are LNHDA and SQIVND (reference sequence). The length of the CDR3 is 13 residues.

V usage is TRBV5-1 and J usage is TRBJ2-7; 8 bases match TRBD1. The length of the CDR3 is 16 residues. CDR1 is SGHRS and CDR2 is YFSETQ in the germline V gene. The junction had 12 bases not matched to a gene; V was cut back by 2 bases and J by 5 bases. This chain's CDR3 is CASSLLWTGSSNEQYF. In nucleotides, the CDR3 is TGCGCCAGCAGCTTACTCTGGACAGGGAGTTCAAACGAGCAGTACTTC.

The CDR3 region has the DNA TGCGCCAGCAGCCCCCGGACAGGGGGCAATCAGCCCCAGCATTTT. Translating gives CASSPRTGGNQPQHF. The rearrangement links TRBV4-1 to TRBJ1-5, with 9 nucleotides matching TRBD1. V shed 4 bases, J shed 2 bases, and the junction held 3 bases outside the gene matches. The germline gives CDR1 MGHRA, CDR2 YSYEKL. The CDR3 is 15 residues long.

The table lists this clone with a few counts. The V and J genes are TRBV10-3 and TRBJ1-1; D unresolved. The CDR3 loop spans 13 amino acids. V lost 2 bases, J lost 5 bases, and 9 bases lay in between. The germline V gene has CDR1 ENHRY and CDR2 SYGVKD. CDR3: CAISEAAGTEAFF. CDR3 sequence (DNA): TGTGCCATCAGTGAGGCCGCAGGAACTGAAGCTTTCTTT.